A selection of T cell receptor beta chains follows, all from one sample in a study of blood T cell repertoires in COVID-19. The data were produced by immunoSEQ multiplex PCR, yet TCRdb's version contains in-frame clones alone and is incomplete. Of over 300,000 clones listed, 89% are singletons. The material sequenced was peripheral blood. The receptors were sampled from a man in his forties with acute or convalescent COVID-19. Each CDR3 is given with its conserved first and last residue. Fields, in order: D gene, J gene, clone size, V gene, CDR3 protein, CDR3 DNA. D genes are given only for firm matches. Only part of the rows carry a size: once, few, many, or a class if the clone is expanded.

-	TRBJ2-6	once	TRBV13	CASSPSEANVLTF	TGTGCCAGCAGCCCAAGCGAGGCCAACGTCCTGACTTTC
-	TRBJ2-2	-	TRBV5-6	CASSLTGWGTGELFF	TGTGCCAGCAGCTTGACGGGATGGGGCACCGGGGAGCTGTTTTTT
TRBD1	TRBJ2-7	-	TRBV28	CASSPTGLDEQYF	TGTGCCAGCAGTCCGACAGGGCTGGACGAGCAGTACTTC
-	TRBJ2-7	-	TRBV5-4	CASSPVGRTYEQYF	TGTGCCAGCAGCCCGGTGGGGCGAACCTACGAGCAGTACTTC
-	TRBJ1-2	few	TRBV6-1	CASSEDSDMIYGYTF	TGTGCCAGCAGTGAAGACAGTGATATGATCTATGGCTACACCTTC
-	TRBJ1-1	-	TRBV5-1	CASSLGVGSVESPEAFF	TGCGCCAGCAGCTTGGGGGTTGGGTCGGTGGAGTCGCCTGAAGCTTTCTTT
TRBD2	TRBJ2-1	-	TRBV13	CASSLFMTPKKRERPYNEQFF	TGTGCCAGCAGCTTATTTATGACGCCAAAGAAGCGGGAGAGACCCTACAATGAGCAGTTCTTC
TRBD2	TRBJ2-5	-	TRBV2	CARNSGETQYF	TGTGCCAGAAATAGCGGGGAGACCCAGTACTTC
-	TRBJ2-1	-	TRBV5-1	CASSAQGGTTPGNEQFF	TGCGCCAGCAGCGCTCAAGGCGGGACCACTCCAGGGAATGAGCAGTTCTTC
TRBD1	TRBJ1-5	-	TRBV19	CASRTGWDNQPQHF	TGTGCCAGTAGGACAGGGTGGGACAATCAGCCCCAGCATTTT
-	TRBJ1-5	-	TRBV30	CAWSPGGPQHF	TGTGCCTGGAGCCCGGGAGGGCCCCAGCATTTT
-	TRBJ1-1	once	TRBV6-6	CASRESVGARTEAFF	TGTGCCAGCAGGGAAAGTGTGGGGGCGAGGACTGAGGCTTTCTTT
-	TRBJ2-1	once	TRBV27	CASNRDNEQFF	TGTGCCAGCAACCGGGACAATGAGCAGTTCTTC
-	TRBJ1-2	-	TRBV3-1/TRBV3-2	CASSQDSELSTF	TGTGCCAGCAGCCAAGATTCTGAGTTAAGCACCTTC
-	TRBJ1-1	-	TRBV27	CASSLGRGTEAFF	TGTGCCAGCAGTTTGGGCAGGGGCACTGAAGCTTTCTTT
-	TRBJ1-1	-	TRBV9	CASEPPTTFPGTEAFF	TGTGCCAGCGAACCACCCACGACATTTCCGGGGACTGAAGCTTTCTTT
TRBD1	TRBJ2-5	-	TRBV10-3	CAISESMDRGRPGGEETQYF	TGTGCCATCAGTGAGTCGATGGACAGGGGCCGCCCGGGGGGAGAAGAGACCCAGTACTTC
-	TRBJ2-7	-	TRBV6-5	CASRLKLFENYEQYF	TGTGCCAGCAGACTCAAGTTATTCGAAAACTACGAGCAGTACTTC
-	TRBJ2-5	-	TRBV6-5	CASHRLRGTQYF	TGTGCCAGCCATAGGCTCCGGGGGACCCAGTACTTC
TRBD1	TRBJ1-2	-	TRBV5-1	CASSLGTGLWGYTF	TGCGCCAGCAGCTTGGGGACAGGGCTTTGGGGCTACACCTTC
-	TRBJ1-2	-	TRBV3-1/TRBV3-2	CASSLRTDGFYGYTF	TGTGCCAGCAGCCTAAGGACTGATGGATTCTATGGCTACACCTTC
TRBD2	TRBJ2-3	-	TRBV6-1	CASSEQGTSGGKQYF	TGTGCCAGCAGTGAACAAGGGACTAGCGGGGGGAAGCAGTATTTT
TRBD2	TRBJ2-5	-	TRBV15	CATSRSGRARVQETQYF	TGTGCCACCAGCAGGAGCGGGAGGGCCCGTGTCCAAGAGACCCAGTACTTC
TRBD1	TRBJ1-6	-	TRBV18	CASSPGTGYSPLHF	TGTGCCAGCTCACCGGGGACAGGATATTCACCCCTCCACTTT
-	TRBJ1-1	few	TRBV7-9	CASSPHGVATEAFF	TGTGCCAGCAGCCCCCACGGAGTGGCCACTGAAGCTTTCTTT
TRBD2	TRBJ2-7	-	TRBV29-1	CSGATSGDSPEQYF	TGCAGCGGGGCTACTAGCGGAGATTCCCCCGAGCAGTACTTC
TRBD2	TRBJ2-7	-	TRBV7-9	CASASGDFSYEQYF	TGTGCCAGCGCTAGCGGGGACTTCTCCTACGAGCAGTACTTC
TRBD1	TRBJ1-4	few	TRBV5-6	CASSLSGQGGEKLFF	TGTGCCAGCAGCTTGTCGGGACAGGGGGGTGAAAAACTGTTTTTT
TRBD1	TRBJ1-1	-	TRBV14	CASSQALQRGRNTEAFF	TGTGCCAGCAGCCAAGCCCTCCAAAGGGGGCGGAACACTGAAGCTTTCTTT
TRBD1	TRBJ2-5	-	TRBV3-1/TRBV3-2	CASRPRTGVETQYF	TGTGCCAGCAGACCACGGACAGGGGTGGAGACCCAGTACTTC
TRBD1	TRBJ2-7	-	TRBV18	CASSSGTDVYEQYF	TGTGCCAGCTCCTCCGGGACAGACGTCTACGAGCAGTACTTC
TRBD2	TRBJ2-1	-	TRBV7-6	CASSAGLGSYNEQFF	TGTGCCAGCAGCGCGGGACTAGGCTCTTACAATGAGCAGTTCTTC
TRBD1	TRBJ2-7	-	TRBV4-1	CASGLQGASYEQYF	TGCGCCAGCGGACTACAGGGGGCGAGCTACGAGCAGTACTTC
TRBD2	TRBJ2-7	-	TRBV4-2	CASSPGLAGESYEQYF	TGTGCCAGCAGCCCGGGACTAGCGGGGGAGTCCTACGAGCAGTACTTC
-	TRBJ2-1	-	TRBV5-1	CASSLTVYNEQFF	TGCGCCAGCAGCCTGACAGTTTACAATGAGCAGTTCTTC
TRBD2	TRBJ2-1	-	TRBV7-9	CASRLRLADNEQFF	TGTGCCAGCAGATTGCGACTAGCGGACAATGAGCAGTTCTTC